The following is a TCR beta chain sequence with its context. Data came from immunoSEQ multiplex PCR; TCRdb stores just in-frame clones and leaves some out. The repertoire holds 200,000 to 300,000 clones, approximately 90% seen once, with roughly 3.3% in the top ten. V shed 5 bases, J shed 4 bases, and the junction held 7 bases outside the gene matches. The CDR3 contains 14 residues. Germline V gene sequence: CDR1 SGHRS, CDR2 YFSETQ. The sample belongs to a study of blood T cell repertoires in COVID-19. The source is a woman aged 40-49 years with acute or convalescent COVID-19. The chain is built from TRBV5-1 and TRBJ1-1; TRBD1 aligns across 8 bases. The sample was peripheral blood. The CDR3 loop is CASSPGQGSTEAFF. The CDR3 nucleotides read TGCGCCAGCAGTCCCGGACAGGGCTCCACTGAAGCTTTCTTT.